Below, one TCR beta chain is given with its context. The sample belongs to a study of blood T cell repertoires in COVID-19. Data came from immunoSEQ multiplex PCR; TCRdb stores just in-frame clones and leaves some out. The table shows nearly 200,000 clones, with more than 65% occurring only once. V lost 4 bases and J 0 bases, leaving 27 bases between the germline ends. Germline values: CDR1 MRHNA, CDR2 SNTAGT. The CDR3 length is 20 residues. Sequencing used PBMCs or T cells enriched from blood (not recorded which). The source of this sequence is a middle-aged man who had recovered from COVID-19. This chain links TRBV6-4 with TRBJ1-1; weak D call: TRBD1 (5 bases). CDR3 in DNA: TGTGCCAGCAGTGGCCAGTCGGGCAGGGTTTCGTTCATTTTGAACACTGAAGCTTTCTTT. Amino acid sequence: CASSGQSGRVSFILNTEAFF.